A single sample is the source of the 21 T cell receptor beta chains below, sequenced in a study of blood T cell repertoires in COVID-19. TCRdb's copy holds only in-frame clones and misses some; the assay was immunoSEQ multiplex PCR. The repertoire holds about 160,000 clones, 76% seen once, with 3.7% in the top ten. The source material was peripheral blood. These TCRs come from a woman older than 75 with acute or convalescent COVID-19.

Only a few counts were recorded for this clone. The V and J genes are TRBV5-1 and TRBJ1-1, with D perhaps TRBD1 (6 bases). The germline gives CDR1 SGHRS, CDR2 YFSETQ. This CDR3 is built from 17 residues. Trimming stripped 0 bases from V and 2 bases from J, with 17 bases between. CDR3 nucleotide sequence: TGCGCCAGCAGCTTGGGGAGTAGGGGGTACTCAAACACTGAAGCTTTCTTT. It encodes CASSLGSRGYSNTEAFF.

The chain uses TRBV19 and TRBJ1-5; 9 bases fit TRBD1. After removal of 1 base from V and 5 bases from J, the junction contained 9 bases not matched to a gene. The CDR3 has 17 residues. Germline CDR1 and CDR2: LNHDA and SQIVND (reference sequence). CDR3 DNA: TGTGCCAGTAGTATAGGGACAGGGGTTTTTATCGATCAGCCCCAGCATTTT. Translation: CASSIGTGVFIDQPQHF.

The rearrangement joins TRBV3-1 (or the pseudogene TRBV3-2) to TRBJ1-1; 10 positions agree with TRBD1. CDR3 length: 14 amino acids. Germline V gives CDR1 LGHDT, CDR2 YNNKEL (reference sequence). V was pared by 3 bases and J by 7 bases, with 5 bases of the junction left unmatched. CDR3 region: CASSQGDRGGEAFF. The CDR3 DNA sequence: TGTGCCAGCAGCCAGGGGGACAGGGGAGGTGAAGCTTTCTTT.

This chain connects TRBV6-5 to TRBJ1-6, with D maybe TRBD1 (5 bases). The V and J ends lost 7 bases and 8 bases respectively, with 12 bases between them. Germline loops: CDR1 MNHEY, CDR2 SVGAGI. The CDR3 covers 13 residues. CDR3 nucleotide sequence: TGTGCCAGCAACAAGGGCAGGGATTCACCCCTCCACTTT. Its protein is CASNKGRDSPLHF.

The gene calls are TRBV5-4 and TRBJ2-7; the D gene is possibly TRBD1 (5 bases). This CDR3 has 14 amino acids. CDR1 is SGHNT, CDR2 YYREEE, per germline (reference sequence). Deletions cut 0 bases from V and 2 bases from J, with 9 bases between. The CDR3 here is CASSLGGRAYEQYF. DNA of the CDR3: TGTGCCAGCAGCTTGGGGGGCAGGGCCTACGAGCAGTACTTC.

The chain couples TRBV9 to TRBJ2-1; 11 bases map to TRBD2. CDR3 length: 17 residues. CDR1 is SGDLS, CDR2 YYNGEE, per germline. Trimming at V came to 3 bases and at J to 9 bases, leaving 14 bases not matched to a gene. CDR3 sequence (DNA): TGTGCCAGCAGCGCGCTCTCACTAGCGGGAGTTACTGCTGAGCAGTTCTTC. Protein: CASSALSLAGVTAEQFF.

V gene TRBV21-1 combines with J gene TRBJ1-2; TRBD1 was called by the table and not checked on the DNA. TRBV21-1 is classified as a pseudogene. The CDR3 length is 13 residues. CDR3 protein: CASGTGSSYGYTF. In nucleotides, the CDR3 is TGTGCCAGCGGTACAGGGTCATCCTATGGCTACACCTTC.

This clone occurred a few times. The chain recombines TRBV5-1 with TRBJ2-2; TRBD2 agrees at 7 bases. Germline V gives CDR1 SGHRS, CDR2 YFSETQ. The CDR3 totals 15 residues. Germline trimming cut 2 bases from V and 5 bases from J; bases unmatched to any gene: 6. CDR3 sequence: CASSLGRGDTGELFF. The CDR3 nucleotides read TGCGCCAGCAGCTTAGGACGGGGGGATACCGGGGAGCTGTTTTTT.

This clone was recorded once. The chain recombines TRBV3-1 (or the pseudogene TRBV3-2) with TRBJ1-1, with a weak D call TRBD1 (6 bases). Germline V gene data show CDR1 as LGHDT and CDR2 as YNNKEL (reference sequence). V lost 1 base and J 1 base, leaving 16 bases between the germline ends. This CDR3 region has 17 residues. The CDR3 DNA reads as TGTGCCAGCAGCCAAGGACAGGCCCAGGGCAAGAACACTGAAGCTTTCTTT. Its translation: CASSQGQAQGKNTEAFF.

The J gene is TRBJ1-1, the V gene TRBV29-1; a weak D match, TRBD1 (6 bases). Germline V gene sequence: CDR1 SQVTM, CDR2 ANQGSEA. This CDR3 comprises 12 residues. Trimming left V 8 bases short and J 4 bases short, with 14 bases between. CDR3 DNA: TGCAGCTGGCGTGGGGGCGGCACTGAAGCTTTCTTT. This sequence encodes CSWRGGGTEAFF. Based on the CDR3 plus reference TRBV29-1 and TRBJ1-1, the full variable domain is SAVISQKPSRDICQRGTSLTIQCQVDSQVTMMFWYRQQPGQSLTLIATANQGSEATYESGFVIDKFPISRPNLTFSTLTVSNMSPEDSSIYLCSWRGGGTEAFFGQGTRLTVV.

The chain couples TRBV5-1 to TRBJ2-2; 9 bases map to TRBD2. Germline V gives CDR1 SGHRS, CDR2 YFSETQ. Trimming cost V 0 bases and J 0 bases; bases outside gene matches: 9. The CDR3 length is 19 residues. The CDR3 here is CASSLGLVAGAANTGELFF. DNA for the CDR3: TGCGCCAGCAGCTTGGGTTTAGTAGCGGGAGCCGCGAACACCGGGGAGCTGTTTTTT.

This clone was counted once. The chain recombines TRBV30 with TRBJ2-5; D is unclear. V lost 0 bases to trimming and J lost 1 base, with 9 bases between them. This CDR3 has 14 amino acids. Germline values: CDR1 GTSNPN, CDR2 SVGIG (reference sequence). The chain's CDR3 is CAWSVTPVQETQYF. The CDR3 bases are TGTGCCTGGAGTGTAACCCCGGTCCAAGAGACCCAGTACTTC.

The rearrangement uses TRBV7-9 and TRBJ2-3; tentatively, D is TRBD2 (7 bases). Trimming shortened V by 5 bases and J by 3 bases, and 15 bases separated the two germline ends. This CDR3 is built from 15 residues. Germline CDR1 SEHNR, CDR2 FQNEAQ (reference sequence). The CDR3 sequence: CASSGRGGATDTQYF. CDR3 DNA: TGTGCCAGCAGCGGGCGTGGGGGGGCGACAGATACGCAGTATTTT. Complete variable domain (other parts from reference TRBV7-9 and TRBJ2-3): DTGVSQNPRHKITKRGQNVTFRCDPISEHNRLYWYRQTLGQGPEFLTYFQNEAQLEKSRLLSDRFSAERPKGSFSTLEIQRTEQGDSAMYLCASSGRGGATDTQYFGPGTRLTVL.

The V and J genes are TRBV25-1 and TRBJ2-7, with 9 positions matching TRBD1. This CDR3 is built from 15 residues. With V trimmed by 4 bases and J by 3 bases, 7 bases remained unmatched. Germline-derived CDR1 and CDR2 are MGHDK and SYGVNS. The CDR3 region is CASSASGQGHYEQYF. In DNA form, the CDR3 reads TGTGCCAGCAGTGCCTCGGGACAGGGTCACTACGAGCAGTACTTC.

The gene calls are TRBV19 and TRBJ2-7; 11 bases are shared with TRBD2. The junction had 5 bases not matched to a gene; V was cut back by 6 bases and J by 1 base. Germline V gives CDR1 LNHDA, CDR2 SQIVND (reference sequence). The CDR3 runs 15 residues. This CDR3 is CASRPGLAGSYEQYF. The DNA for the CDR3 is TGTGCCAGTAGACCCGGACTAGCGGGTTCCTACGAGCAGTACTTC.

V gene TRBV5-1 combines with J gene TRBJ1-2; a possible D gene is TRBD1 (6 bases). V dropped 3 bases and J dropped 8 bases, with 11 bases sitting between them. The CDR3 has 12 amino acids. Germline assignment: CDR1 SGHRS and CDR2 YFSETQ. The CDR3 DNA follows: TGCGCCAGCAGCTCCCAGGGGCGAGGCTACACCTTC. It codes for CASSSQGRGYTF.

The chain uses TRBV19 and TRBJ1-1, with a weak D call TRBD1 (6 bases). Germline CDR1 LNHDA, CDR2 SQIVND (reference sequence). V was pared by 6 bases and J by 0 bases, with 17 bases between. The CDR3 is 16 amino acids. The CDR3 nucleotides read TGTGCCAGTAGGCGGGGGGCGGCGAGTATGAACACTGAAGCTTTCTTT. This codes for CASRRGAASMNTEAFF. The whole variable domain, filled in from reference TRBV19 and TRBJ1-1, reads DGGITQSPKYLFRKEGQNVTLSCEQNLNHDAMYWYRQDPGQGLRLIYYSQIVNDFQKGDIAEGYSVSREKKESFPLTVTSAQKNPTAFYLCASRRGAASMNTEAFFGQGTRLTVV.

This clone was recorded a few times. CDR3 nucleotide sequence: TGCAGTGTCTTTTCCACAGATACGCAGTATTTT. Protein product: CSVFSTDTQYF. The chain uses TRBV20-1 and TRBJ2-3; D ambiguous. V was clipped by 7 bases and J by 2 bases, with 7 bases between them. Germline lookup yields CDR1 DFQATT and CDR2 SNEGSKA (reference sequence). The CDR3 is 11 residues long.

V and J are TRBV7-3 and TRBJ2-3, with D perhaps matching TRBD2 (5 bases). Germline-derived CDR1 and CDR2 are SGHTA and FQGTGA. CDR3 size: 13 residues. Deletions cut 5 bases from V and 9 bases from J, with 15 bases between. The CDR3 DNA sequence: TGTGCCAGCAGCCCACTTGCTCCGGGGACGCAGTATTTT. Translation gives CASSPLAPGTQYF.

This clone came up once. The chain links TRBV3-1 (or the pseudogene TRBV3-2) to TRBJ2-3, with 9 bases fitting TRBD2. The length of the CDR3 is 15 residues. Germline CDR1 reads LGHDT; CDR2 reads YNNKEL (reference sequence). The junction had 5 bases not matched to a gene; V was cut back by 3 bases and J by 4 bases. The CDR3 nucleotides read TGTGCCAGCAGCCAGCGGGAGGGCCTTGCAGATACGCAGTATTTT. Translation: CASSQREGLADTQYF.

The chain joins TRBV18 to TRBJ2-7; 10 nucleotides agree with TRBD2. Germline V lookup: CDR1 KGHSH, CDR2 LQKENI. The CDR3 covers 16 residues. Germline trimming cut 4 bases from V and 2 bases from J; bases unmatched to any gene: 8. The CDR3 DNA reads as TGTGCCAGCTCACAGCCGGGACTAGCGACAACCTACGAGCAGTACTTC. Translated: CASSQPGLATTYEQYF.